The 22 T cell receptor beta chains below all came from one sample that was sequenced in a study of blood T cell repertoires in COVID-19. Produced via immunoSEQ multiplex PCR; TCRdb's table is partial and in-frame only. The table includes 200,000 to 300,000 clones, roughly 86% detected once. The specimen was PBMCs or T cells enriched from blood (not recorded which). The receptors were sampled from a woman aged 18-35 years who had recovered from COVID-19.

The genes are TRBV5-1 and TRBJ1-1; 8 bases are a match to TRBD1. The CDR3 runs to 14 residues. Germline-derived CDR1 and CDR2 are SGHRS and YFSETQ. V was clipped by 5 bases and J by 1 base; unmatched bases: 4. The CDR3 sequence: CASRPQGANTEAFF. CDR3 nucleotide sequence: TGCGCCAGCAGGCCCCAGGGGGCGAACACTGAAGCTTTCTTT.

The CDR3 loop is CASSPEHYQETQYF. In DNA form, the CDR3 reads TGTGCCAGCTCACCTGAGCATTACCAAGAGACCCAGTACTTC. The chain uses TRBV18 and TRBJ2-5; D unclear. Between the trimmed V and J ends, which lost 3 bases and 0 bases, there was a span of 8 bases. In germline, CDR1 is KGHSH, CDR2 LQKENI. The CDR3 is made up of 14 amino acids.

The chain carries TRBV18 and TRBJ1-1, with TRBD1 as a possible D gene (6 bases). The length of the CDR3 is 13 residues. The V gene lost 0 bases and the J gene lost 7 bases, with 9 bases spanning the gap. CDR1 KGHSH and CDR2 LQKENI come from the germline V gene. This CDR3 is CASSPPGGIEAFF. The CDR3 DNA reads as TGTGCCAGCTCACCACCAGGGGGTATTGAAGCTTTCTTT.

The chain is built from TRBV9 and TRBJ2-1; 12 bases fit TRBD2. This CDR3 is built from 17 residues. CDR1 SGDLS and CDR2 YYNGEE come from the germline V gene. V lost 3 bases to trimming and J lost 0 bases; unmatched junction nucleotides: 4. Here the CDR3 DNA reads TGTGCCAGCAGCGGCGGACTAGCGGGAAGCTCCTACAATGAGCAGTTCTTC. Translated: CASSGGLAGSSYNEQFF.

The chain combines TRBV11-2 with TRBJ2-1; D gene uncertain. V lost 1 base and J 7 bases, leaving 5 bases between the germline ends. CDR3 length: 12 amino acids. Germline CDR1 is SGHAT and CDR2 is FQNNGV. The CDR3 coding sequence is TGTGCCAGCAGCTTAGGCAGAAATGAGCAGTTCTTC. It translates to CASSLGRNEQFF.

In this sample, this clone turned up many times. The rearrangement joins TRBV9 to TRBJ2-2; no firm D call. V lost 4 bases and J 7 bases, leaving 20 bases between the germline ends. The CDR3 length is 16 residues. Germline V gene sequence: CDR1 SGDLS, CDR2 YYNGEE. The CDR3 reads CASSPPRNVGVGELFF. Written as DNA, the CDR3 is TGTGCCAGCAGCCCCCCCAGGAACGTCGGCGTCGGGGAGCTGTTTTTT. The full variable domain, completed using reference TRBV9 and TRBJ2-2, is DSGVTQTPKHLITATGQRVTLRCSPRSGDLSVYWYQQSLDQGLQFLIQYYNGEERAKGNILERFSAQQFPDLHSELNLSSLELGDSALYFCASSPPRNVGVGELFFGEGSRLTVL.

The chain couples TRBV5-8 to TRBJ2-5; 10 positions agree with TRBD1. This CDR3 contains 16 residues. V shed 4 bases and J 0 bases; nucleotides not matched to a gene: 6. The germline gives CDR1 SGHTS, CDR2 YDEGEE. CDR3 DNA: TGTGCCAGCAGCCCCGGACAGGGGGGGTACCAAGAGACCCAGTACTTC. Encoded protein: CASSPGQGGYQETQYF.

CDR3 nucleotides: TGCGCCAGCAGCCCCAGACAGGGGGAGGGTGGCTACACCTTC. Its protein is CASSPRQGEGGYTF. The chain has TRBV4-1 and TRBJ1-2; 9 bases match TRBD1. V was clipped by 4 bases and J by 7 bases; unmatched bases: 7. There are 14 residues in the CDR3. Germline V gene sequence: CDR1 MGHRA, CDR2 YSYEKL.

The chain links TRBV21-1 to TRBJ2-7; the table's TRBD2 call for D was not verified on the DNA. TRBV21-1 is termed a pseudogene. The CDR3 sequence is 17 residues long. The CDR3 DNA is TGTGCCAGCAGCTCAATGACACGGGAACTGCTCTCCTACGAGCAGTACTTC. This sequence encodes CASSSMTRELLSYEQYF.

V is TRBV2 and J is TRBJ1-4, with D possibly matching TRBD1 (6 bases). The CDR3 loop spans 11 amino acids. Between the trimmed V and J ends, which lost 9 bases and 11 bases, there was a span of 13 bases. Germline V gene lookup returns CDR1 SNHLY and CDR2 FYNNEI. CDR3 amino acids: CASSLQGKLFF. The DNA of the CDR3 is TGTGCCAGTTCATTACAGGGTAAACTGTTTTTT.

The V call is TRBV5-4, the J call TRBJ2-2, with D possibly being TRBD2 (6 bases). With 1 base removed from V and 7 bases from J, the gap between germline ends came to 17 bases. In germline, CDR1 is SGHNT, CDR2 YYREEE (reference sequence). The CDR3 sequence is 16 residues long. The DNA of the CDR3 is TGTGCCAGCAGCTTGTCTCGACTTGGGGGGATCGGGGAGCTGTTTTTT. Translation: CASSLSRLGGIGELFF.

The gene calls are TRBV5-5 and TRBJ2-1, with D possibly TRBD2 on 6 matching bases. The V and J ends lost 7 bases and 0 bases respectively, with 17 bases between them. The germline gives CDR1 SGHKS, CDR2 YYEKEE (reference sequence). The CDR3 has 16 amino acids. The chain's CDR3 is CASDWSGWDSYNEQFF. The DNA of the CDR3 is TGTGCCAGCGATTGGAGCGGGTGGGACTCCTACAATGAGCAGTTCTTC.

The V and J genes are TRBV3-1 (or the pseudogene TRBV3-2) and TRBJ2-2, with TRBD1 identical over 8 bases. Losses at the gene ends were 6 bases for V and 5 bases for J; bases not matched to a gene: 17. The CDR3 totals 18 residues. Germline-derived CDR1 and CDR2 are LGHDT and YNNKEL (reference sequence). CDR3: CASSRLALGQGGTGELFF. DNA of the CDR3: TGTGCCAGCAGTCGACTCGCTCTTGGACAGGGAGGTACCGGGGAGCTGTTTTTT.

This clone has only one observation. This rearrangement joins TRBV6-5 to TRBJ1-5, with TRBD1 matching 11 bases. V lost 6 bases, J lost 7 bases, and 8 bases stayed unmatched. The germline V gene encodes CDR1 MNHEY and CDR2 SVGAGI. This CDR3 has 15 amino acids. The CDR3 spells CASSPGQGANQPQHF. The CDR3 DNA is TGTGCCAGCAGCCCCGGACAGGGGGCGAACCAGCCCCAGCATTTT.

This chain links TRBV7-2 with TRBJ1-5, with 8 bases that match TRBD1. The V and J ends lost 1 base and 5 bases, in that order; junction bases with no gene match: 4. CDR3 size: 15 residues. Germline CDR1 SGHTA, CDR2 FQGNSA. CDR3 sequence (DNA): TGTGCCAGCAGCTTAGAGAACAGGGGGTATCAGCCCCAGCATTTT. Its protein is CASSLENRGYQPQHF.

Only a few counts were recorded for this clone. The chain uses TRBV4-3 and TRBJ1-1; TRBD1 is a possible D gene (5 bases). This CDR3 contains 13 residues. CDR1 LGHNA and CDR2 YSLEER come from the germline V gene. The V end was cut by 4 bases, the J end by 7 bases, with 13 bases between. CDR3 nucleotide sequence: TGCGCCAGCAGCCGGGTGGACATGGGTGAAGCTTTCTTT. As protein: CASSRVDMGEAFF.

The chain recombines TRBV5-1 with TRBJ1-6; D call uncertain. This CDR3 has 15 amino acids. The V gene lost 0 bases and the J gene lost 0 bases, with 4 bases spanning the gap. Germline assignment: CDR1 SGHRS and CDR2 YFSETQ. The CDR3 reads CASSLAGSYNSPLHF. For the CDR3, the DNA is TGCGCCAGCAGCTTGGCCGGCTCCTATAATTCACCCCTCCACTTT.

The rearrangement uses TRBV5-1 and TRBJ2-7; maybe TRBD1 (6 bases). Germline-derived CDR1 and CDR2 are SGHRS and YFSETQ. Trimming stripped 4 bases from V and 5 bases from J, with 16 bases between. This CDR3 is built from 14 residues. CDR3: CASSVRTVLNEQYF. CDR3 nucleotide sequence: TGCGCCAGCAGCGTACGGACAGTTTTGAACGAGCAGTACTTC. Variable domain in full (rest from reference TRBV5-1 and TRBJ2-7): KAGVTQTPRYLIKTRGQQVTLSCSPISGHRSVSWYQQTPGQGLQFLFEYFSETQRNKGNFPGRFSGRQFSNSRSEMNVSTLELGDSALYLCASSVRTVLNEQYFGPGTRLTVT.

V is TRBV19 and J is TRBJ1-3, with TRBD1 identical over 7 bases. Germline values: CDR1 LNHDA, CDR2 SQIVND (reference sequence). The ends lost 5 bases at V and 1 base at J; junction bases unmatched: 5. CDR3 length: 15 amino acids. The CDR3 coding sequence is TGTGCCAGTAGTCAGTACAGGGGTTCTGGAAACACCATATATTTT. This gives the protein CASSQYRGSGNTIYF.

The table lists this clone with a count of one. This rearrangement joins TRBV5-1 to TRBJ1-1; 8 bases are a match to TRBD1. Trimming cost V 5 bases and J 3 bases; bases outside gene matches: 6. CDR1 is SGHRS, CDR2 YFSETQ, per germline. The CDR3 loop spans 14 amino acids. DNA of the CDR3: TGCGCCAGCAGTTGGACAGGGTCGGACACTGAAGCTTTCTTT. As protein: CASSWTGSDTEAFF.

The V gene is TRBV7-2, the J gene TRBJ2-1, with 10 bases that match TRBD2. CDR3 length equals 15 residues. J gave up 8 bases and V 5 bases, and 9 bases lay outside the gene matches. Germline V gene lookup returns CDR1 SGHTA and CDR2 FQGNSA. The CDR3 is CASSAAGTSDDEQFF. For the CDR3, the DNA is TGTGCCAGCAGCGCTGCCGGGACTAGCGACGATGAGCAGTTCTTC.

The chain links TRBV10-2 to TRBJ1-1; D remains unclear. Trimming shortened V by 7 bases and J by 4 bases, and 19 bases separated the two germline ends. CDR1 is WSHSY and CDR2 is SAAADI in the germline V gene. The CDR3 extends over 15 amino acids. The CDR3 nucleotides are TGCGCCAGCACGGGGATCTTAATACGAACCACTGAAGCTTTCTTT. It yields the protein CASTGILIRTTEAFF.